This is a list of T cell receptor beta chains from one sample in a study of T cells in Graves' hyperthyroidism and ophthalmopathy. TCRdb passed the multiplex PCR reads through MiXCR, listing each CDR3 protein once. This sample has hundreds of thousands of distinct CDR3 sequences, with 14% found just once. Input material: blood. The origin of the receptors is a woman between 18 and 29 years old with Graves' hyperthyroidism. Both conserved end residues are part of each CDR3. D genes are given only for firm matches. Clone size, where shown, is once, few, many, or a class for clones that have expanded.

cdr3_nt cdr3_aa v_call d_call j_call clone_size
TGTGCCAGCAGGGGGCCAGGGGCGGTGTACGAGCAGTACTTC CASRGPGAVYEQYF TRBV6-2/TRBV6-3 - TRBJ2-7 few
TGTGCCAGCGGGTTAACACAGGGGGCCGGCTATGGCTACACCTTC CASGLTQGAGYGYTF TRBV2 TRBD1 TRBJ1-2 -
TGTGCCAGCAGTGCGACTAGCGGGAGCAGAGAGACCCAGTACTTC CASSATSGSRETQYF TRBV6-1 TRBD2 TRBJ2-5 many
TGTGCCAGCAGGGGGGTTTTTTTGACGGACGAGCAGTACTTC CASRGVFLTDEQYF TRBV6-1 - TRBJ2-7 many
TGTGCCAGCAGTTTGCCGAGGCGCGGGAAGGGTCGAGAGACCCAGTACTTC CASSLPRRGKGRETQYF TRBV28 - TRBJ2-5 few
TGTGCCAGCAGTTTTATAGGGGGAAGCTCCTACGAGCAGTACTTC CASSFIGGSSYEQYF TRBV27 - TRBJ2-7 few
TGTGCCAGCAGCTTGACATTAAAAGGGACCGGGAACTACGAGCAGTACTTC CASSLTLKGTGNYEQYF TRBV7-9 - TRBJ2-7 -
TGTGCCAGCTCAGAGGACAGGGATGCCTACAATGAGCAGTTCTTC CASSEDRDAYNEQFF TRBV18 TRBD1 TRBJ2-1 many
TGTGCCAGCAGCGCCCTCCAGGGGGTCTCCTACGAGCAGTACTTC CASSALQGVSYEQYF TRBV11-2 TRBD1 TRBJ2-7 -
TGCAGCGTTGTAAAGAACAGGGAGGGCTACACCTTC CSVVKNREGYTF TRBV29-1 - TRBJ1-2 -
TGCAGTGCACGGATGGGGGAGACCCAGTACTTC CSARMGETQYF TRBV20-1 - TRBJ2-5 few
TGTGCCAGCAGCTTAATCGGGACAGGGGGCGAGACCCAGTACTTC CASSLIGTGGETQYF TRBV7-3 TRBD1 TRBJ2-5 many
TGTGCCTGGAAACCTAGCGGAGGGGGGTACAATGAGCAGTTCTTC CAWKPSGGGYNEQFF TRBV30 - TRBJ2-1 many
TGTGCCAGCAGTCCCGTCGGGCTAGCGGGAGCGAGCTCCTACAATGAGCAGTTCTTC CASSPVGLAGASSYNEQFF TRBV13 TRBD2 TRBJ2-1 few
TGCAGTGCTAGATCGGGACAGCCAGATGAGCAGTTCTTC CSARSGQPDEQFF TRBV20-1 TRBD1 TRBJ2-1 many
TGTGCCAGATCGGTACTAGCGGGAGGGCCGGGAAGTTCCAATGAGCAGTTCTTC CARSVLAGGPGSSNEQFF TRBV27 TRBD2 TRBJ2-1 -
TGTGCCAGTAGTATCGCGAGTCTTAACTATGGCTACACCTTC CASSIASLNYGYTF TRBV19 - TRBJ1-2 few
TGTGCCAGCAGTTTATCCGCGGGGCACAGTCAAGAGACCCAGTACTTC CASSLSAGHSQETQYF TRBV28 - TRBJ2-5 many
TGCAGTGCTGAATCGACAAGCCTCAACACCGGGGAGCTGTTTTTT CSAESTSLNTGELFF TRBV20-1 - TRBJ2-2 -
TGTGCCAGCAGCTCACCGGGACTAGCGGGAATTAAGTATCAGTTCTTC CASSSPGLAGIKYQFF TRBV7-9 TRBD2 TRBJ2-1 many
TGTGCCAGCAGCCCCGCAGGGAGGGCCGGGGAGCTGTTTTTT CASSPAGRAGELFF TRBV3-1 TRBD2 TRBJ2-2 -
TGCAGTGCTAGAGATAGTTTTAGCTTCGAGCAGTTCTTC CSARDSFSFEQFF TRBV20-1 - TRBJ2-1 -
TGTGCCAGCAGTTCCGGAGGCAGGCCACTTTACGAGCAGTACTTC CASSSGGRPLYEQYF TRBV28 - TRBJ2-7 many
TGTGCCAGTAGCGCCCGGGGCTCCTACAATGAGCAGTTCTTC CASSARGSYNEQFF TRBV19 - TRBJ2-1 -
TGCGCCAGCAGCTCTGGACTAGCGGCGGCCGCCGGATACTTC CASSSGLAAAAGYF TRBV5-1 TRBD2 TRBJ2-5 -
TGTGCCACCAGCAGAGGTGGGGGACAGGCCTACGAGCAGTACTTC CATSRGGGQAYEQYF TRBV15 TRBD1 TRBJ2-7 few
TGTGCCAGCAGCCCTGGGACTTGGGAGACCCAGTACTTC CASSPGTWETQYF TRBV7-9 - TRBJ2-5 few
TGTGCCAGCAGGGGACTAGCTGGCAATGAGCAGTTCTTC CASRGLAGNEQFF TRBV11-2 TRBD2 TRBJ2-1 many